Shown below are 23 T cell receptor beta chains from a single sample sequenced in a study of blood T cell repertoires in COVID-19. Measured with immunoSEQ multiplex PCR; TCRdb has only the in-frame clones, and not every one. This table has about 87,000 clones, more than 75% appearing once. Source material: peripheral blood. The receptor set was obtained from a middle-aged man with acute or convalescent COVID-19.

This clone was counted once. CDR3 nucleotides: TGTGCCAGCAGTTCGGACAGGCGAACTGGAAACACCATATATTTT. Protein: CASSSDRRTGNTIYF. This chain uses TRBV27 with TRBJ1-3, with TRBD1 matching over 7 bases. The germline gives CDR1 MNHEY, CDR2 SMNVEV (reference sequence). This CDR3 has 15 amino acids. V trimming: 4 bases; J trimming: 2 bases; junction bases outside the gene matches: 5.

The chain recombines TRBV3-1 (or the pseudogene TRBV3-2) with TRBJ1-1; 9 bases agree with TRBD1. This CDR3 has 16 residues. Unmatched junction bases numbered 7, after V lost 4 bases and J lost 1 base. In germline, CDR1 is LGHDT, CDR2 YNNKEL (reference sequence). CDR3 residues: CASSPTGGHRNTEAFF. As DNA, the CDR3 is TGTGCCAGCAGCCCGACAGGGGGGCACCGGAACACTGAAGCTTTCTTT.

The gene calls are TRBV7-9 and TRBJ1-5; possibly TRBD1 for D (5 bases). CDR1 SEHNR and CDR2 FQNEAQ come from the germline V gene (reference sequence). The CDR3 has 13 amino acids. Trimming took 3 bases from V and 5 from J, leaving 8 bases between them. Written as DNA, the CDR3 is TGTGCCAGCAGCTTCCAAGGGGATCAGCCCCAGCATTTT. This sequence encodes CASSFQGDQPQHF.

V is TRBV5-5 and J is TRBJ2-1; 9 nucleotides line up with TRBD2. CDR3 size: 16 residues. V shed 5 bases, J shed 1 base, and the junction held 7 bases outside the gene matches. Germline CDR1 and CDR2: SGHKS and YYEKEE (reference sequence). The CDR3 nucleotides read TGTGCCAGCAGGCCGGGACTAGCAACATCCTACAATGAGCAGTTCTTC. Its translation: CASRPGLATSYNEQFF.

The genes are TRBV3-1 (or the pseudogene TRBV3-2) and TRBJ1-2; TRBD1 is a possible D gene (6 bases). CDR1 and CDR2 from the germline V gene are LGHDT and YNNKEL (reference sequence). The CDR3 has 18 amino acids. The germline V and J ends were trimmed by 5 bases and 3 bases, with 25 bases remaining between them. DNA for the CDR3: TGTGCCAGCAGCGGTCCTCCGGGACAATTCCCGGGGCACTATGGCTACACCTTC. Protein product: CASSGPPGQFPGHYGYTF.

The V and J genes are TRBV6-5 and TRBJ1-1, with TRBD1 matching 8 bases. Germline values: CDR1 MNHEY, CDR2 SVGAGI. J was trimmed by 5 bases and V by 0 bases; bases with no gene match: 8. The CDR3 has 16 residues. The CDR3 region has the DNA TGTGCCAGCAGTTACTCCCGGACAGGGATAGGTACTGAAGCTTTCTTT. As protein: CASSYSRTGIGTEAFF.

The chain is built from TRBV5-5 and TRBJ1-2; D is undetermined. The CDR3 sequence is 14 residues long. The germline V gene encodes CDR1 SGHKS and CDR2 YYEKEE (reference sequence). Trimming removed 0 bases at V and 4 bases at J, with 10 bases between. In DNA form, the CDR3 reads TGTGCCAGCAGCTTGGAGGTGACAACCTATGGCTACACCTTC. Translated: CASSLEVTTYGYTF.

The V call is TRBV19, the J call TRBJ1-4; a weak D match, TRBD1 (6 bases). From germline, CDR1 is LNHDA and CDR2 SQIVND (reference sequence). CDR3 length equals 15 residues. The V gene lost 9 bases and the J gene lost 1 base, with 15 bases spanning the gap. This chain's CDR3 is CASQGTGQTNEKLFF. DNA of the CDR3: TGTGCCAGCCAAGGAACAGGGCAAACTAATGAAAAACTGTTTTTT.

The chain uses TRBV19 and TRBJ2-1, with 10 positions matching TRBD2. The germline V gene encodes CDR1 LNHDA and CDR2 SQIVND (reference sequence). This CDR3 contains 15 residues. Losses at the gene ends were 6 bases for V and 9 bases for J; bases not matched to a gene: 11. DNA of the CDR3: TGTGCCAGTAGGAGGGGGGTAGCGGGAGGTGGTGAGCAGTTCTTC. Its protein is CASRRGVAGGGEQFF.

The rearrangement links TRBV5-1 to TRBJ1-1; 8 nucleotides agree with TRBD1. Germline lookup yields CDR1 SGHRS and CDR2 YFSETQ. The J segment lost 1 base and the V segment lost 0 bases, leaving 8 bases of the junction unmatched. The CDR3 is 17 amino acids. As DNA, the CDR3 is TGCGCCAGCAGCTTGGATCGACCAGGGGGCGCGAACACTGAAGCTTTCTTT. Amino acids: CASSLDRPGGANTEAFF.

The J gene is TRBJ2-2, the V gene TRBV30; a possible D gene is TRBD1 (5 bases). The CDR3 covers 13 residues. CDR1 and CDR2 (germline): GTSNPN, SVGIG (reference sequence). Trimming left V 3 bases short and J 5 bases short, with 10 bases between. DNA of the CDR3: TGTGCCTGGAGCAGGGAACGGACCGGGGAGCTGTTTTTT. As protein: CAWSRERTGELFF.

The rearrangement uses TRBV6-5 and TRBJ2-2; D is unresolved. Germline V CDR1 and CDR2: MNHEY, SVGAGI. CDR3 length: 14 amino acids. Trimming left V 6 bases short and J 7 bases short, with 15 bases between. CDR3 nucleotide sequence: TGTGCCAGCAGCGTCGTGGAGCGAGGCGGGGAGCTGTTTTTT. Protein: CASSVVERGGELFF.

The chain couples TRBV6-5 to TRBJ2-7; perhaps TRBD1 as D (5 bases). Trimming cost V 2 bases and J 4 bases, with 15 bases left between them. The CDR3 is made up of 15 amino acids. Germline V lookup: CDR1 MNHEY, CDR2 SVGAGI. The CDR3 spells CASSYGQGGRYEQYF. CDR3 nucleotide sequence: TGTGCCAGCAGTTACGGGCAGGGTGGAAGGTACGAGCAGTACTTC.

For this clone: The identical CDR3 is also encoded by other nucleotide sequences in the sample. The gene calls are TRBV11-2 and TRBJ2-7; D gene uncertain. CDR1 and CDR2 (germline): SGHAT, FQNNGV. The length of the CDR3 is 11 residues. V was cut by 4 bases and J by 3 bases, with 4 bases left in between. The CDR3 bases are TGTGCCAGCAGCTCGAGCTACGAGCAGTACTTC. It encodes CASSSSYEQYF.

This chain connects TRBV15 to TRBJ2-7; 8 bases match TRBD2. The trim removed 2 bases at V and 0 bases at J, leaving 6 bases unmatched. The CDR3 spans 16 residues. In germline, CDR1 is LNHNV, CDR2 YYDKDF (reference sequence). CDR3 sequence (DNA): TGTGCCACCAGCAGATCTGCGGGAGGTAACTCCTACGAGCAGTACTTC. Translation: CATSRSAGGNSYEQYF.

The gene calls are TRBV27 and TRBJ2-1, with D perhaps TRBD1 (5 bases). The V gene lost 2 bases and the J gene lost 2 bases, with 13 bases spanning the gap. CDR3 length: 16 amino acids. CDR1 is MNHEY, CDR2 SMNVEV, per germline (reference sequence). The CDR3 reads CASSLLDTRPYNEQFF. CDR3 nucleotides: TGTGCCAGCAGTTTACTGGACACCCGACCCTACAATGAGCAGTTCTTC.

This chain joins TRBV14 and TRBJ1-1, with D possibly TRBD1 on 5 matching bases. The germline gives CDR1 SGHDN, CDR2 FVKESK. Trimming took 1 base from V and 6 from J, leaving 12 bases between them. The CDR3 is made up of 14 amino acids. The CDR3 sequence is CASSQGTSYSEAFF. CDR3 DNA sequence: TGTGCCAGCAGCCAAGGGACATCGTACTCTGAAGCTTTCTTT.

V gene TRBV30 combines with J gene TRBJ2-3, with TRBD2 identical over 8 bases. Germline V gives CDR1 GTSNPN, CDR2 SVGIG (reference sequence). CDR3 length equals 12 residues. Trimming at V came to 4 bases and at J to 3 bases, leaving 0 bases not matched to a gene. The CDR3 bases are TGTGCCTGGACTAGCGGGACAGATACGCAGTATTTT. Encoded protein: CAWTSGTDTQYF.

The chain is built from TRBV4-3 and TRBJ2-7; TRBD2 agrees at 12 bases. There are 15 residues in the CDR3. Trimming took 1 base from V and 2 from J; bases not matched to a gene: 0. CDR1 and CDR2 (germline): LGHNA, YSLEER. The chain's CDR3 is CASSQGLAGAYEQYF. CDR3 in DNA: TGCGCCAGCAGCCAAGGACTAGCGGGGGCCTACGAGCAGTACTTC.

The V gene is TRBV9, the J gene TRBJ2-3, with D possibly matching TRBD2 (5 bases). Germline V lookup: CDR1 SGDLS, CDR2 YYNGEE. The CDR3 runs to 13 residues. V was clipped by 3 bases and J by 1 base, with 6 bases between them. CDR3 DNA: TGTGCCAGCAGCGAAGCGGGCACAGATACGCAGTATTTT. Its translation: CASSEAGTDTQYF.

This clone was found a few times. Here the CDR3 DNA reads TGCGCCAGCAGCTTGGGCGGCGGGGGGGCCAACACCGGGGAGCTGTTTTTT. Translation: CASSLGGGGANTGELFF. The chain employs TRBV5-1 and TRBJ2-2, with 9 bases lining up with TRBD2. The CDR3 is made up of 17 amino acids. V lost 0 bases to trimming and J lost 2 bases; unmatched junction nucleotides: 5. CDR1 and CDR2 (germline): SGHRS, YFSETQ.

CDR3 coding DNA: TGTGCCAGCAGCTTGGGAGGGCAACCGTATGGCTACACCTTC. Its translation is CASSLGGQPYGYTF. The V and J genes are TRBV7-2 and TRBJ1-2; D remains unclear. With 3 bases removed from V and 5 bases from J, the gap between germline ends came to 13 bases. The CDR3 has 14 residues. Germline CDR1 reads SGHTA; CDR2 reads FQGNSA.

The chain couples TRBV6-1 to TRBJ2-1, with 8 bases that match TRBD2. This CDR3 is 15 amino acids long. Trimming cost V 1 base and J 9 bases; bases outside gene matches: 8. Looked up from germline, CDR1 is MNHNS and CDR2 is SASEGT. The CDR3 DNA reads TGTGCCAGCAGTGAAGAGGGATTAGCGGGATCTGAGCAGTTCTTC. Protein: CASSEEGLAGSEQFF.